This entry lists 17 T cell receptor beta chains sequenced from one sample in a study of CD8+ T cells in alopecia areata. After isolation, RNA underwent reverse transcription to generate cDNA as the sequencing template. Repertoires were generated with immunoSEQ multiplex PCR, while TCRdb's copy carries only in-frame clones and drops some. The table has 160,000 or so clones, 55% to 75% seen once. The sample's treatment: oral pan-JAK inhibitor, 5-10 mg twice daily. The sequenced sample was CD4+ T cells sorted from blood, obtained at week 4, from a patient treated with tofacitinib. The receptors derive from a human donor with alopecia areata.

V is TRBV5-1 and J is TRBJ1-1; 10 bases are shared with TRBD1. This CDR3 is 15 amino acids long. Per the germline V gene, CDR1 is SGHRS and CDR2 is YFSETQ. Losses at the gene ends were 3 bases for V and 4 bases for J; bases not matched to a gene: 6. The CDR3 DNA follows: TGCGCCAGCAGCTGGGGCGACAGGGGGCCCACTGAAGCTTTCTTT. It codes for CASSWGDRGPTEAFF.

The chain combines TRBV29-1 with TRBJ2-5, with TRBD2 matching over 7 bases. The CDR3 is 12 residues long. The V gene end was trimmed by 8 bases and the J gene end by 4 bases; junction bases not matched to a gene: 7. Germline CDR1 reads SQVTM; CDR2 reads ANQGSEA. CDR3 sequence reads: CSSVRGVETQYF. CDR3 DNA: TGCAGCTCCGTTCGGGGGGTAGAGACCCAGTACTTC.

A single count supports this clone. V usage is TRBV29-1 and J usage is TRBJ2-5; 7 nucleotides agree with TRBD1. Germline-derived CDR1 and CDR2 are SQVTM and ANQGSEA. The length of the CDR3 is 12 residues. With 8 bases clipped from V and 1 base from J, the junction kept 4 bases outside the gene matches. The CDR3, as DNA: TGCAGCTTTAACAGGGGCCAAGAGACCCAGTACTTC. It translates to CSFNRGQETQYF.

This clone was seen repeatedly, ten times or more. The J gene is TRBJ2-1, the V gene TRBV7-8; the D gene is possibly TRBD1 (6 bases). Trimming shortened V by 2 bases and J by 9 bases, and 14 bases separated the two germline ends. This CDR3 region has 14 residues. CDR1 is SGHVS and CDR2 is FQNEAQ in the germline V gene. The CDR3 nucleotides read TGTGCCAGCAGCTTACAGGGGTCGTCCGGTGAGCAGTTCTTC. Translated: CASSLQGSSGEQFF.

The table lists this clone with a count of one. The genes are TRBV29-1 and TRBJ1-2; possibly TRBD1 for D (6 bases). Trimming took off 4 bases at V and 4 bases at J, with 10 bases between the two ends. CDR3 length: 12 amino acids. Germline CDR1 SQVTM, CDR2 ANQGSEA. Here the CDR3 DNA reads TGCAGCGTTGTAGGACAGCTCTATGGCTACACCTTC. The encoded protein is CSVVGQLYGYTF.

This clone came up once. The chain joins TRBV30 to TRBJ1-2; D ambiguous. Germline-derived CDR1 and CDR2 are GTSNPN and SVGIG (reference sequence). This CDR3 is 11 amino acids long. Trimming shortened V by 0 bases and J by 9 bases, and 8 bases separated the two germline ends. The CDR3 sequence: CAWSVERSYTF. CDR3 in DNA: TGTGCCTGGAGTGTTGAACGAAGCTACACCTTC.

This clone was seen a few times. For the CDR3, the DNA is TGTGCCAGCAGCTTAGGGACCGGACAGGGGGCCGAAAAACTGTTTTTT. This encodes CASSLGTGQGAEKLFF. The chain recombines TRBV7-2 with TRBJ1-4; 11 bases are shared with TRBD1. CDR3 size: 16 residues. In germline, CDR1 is SGHTA, CDR2 FQGNSA. The ends lost 1 base at V and 8 bases at J; junction bases unmatched: 6.

The CDR3 spells CSVLGQGVTGELFF. For the CDR3, the DNA is TGCAGCGTACTGGGACAGGGGGTAACCGGGGAGCTGTTTTTT. This sequence joins TRBV29-1 and TRBJ2-2, with TRBD1 identical over 11 bases. Germline assignment: CDR1 SQVTM and CDR2 ANQGSEA. V dropped 6 bases and J dropped 5; count of bases not matched to a gene: 5. The CDR3 has 14 residues.

V usage is TRBV5-6 and J usage is TRBJ2-5; unclear D gene. The CDR3 extends over 15 amino acids. V was trimmed by 1 base and J by 2 bases, leaving 12 bases between them. The germline gives CDR1 SGHDT, CDR2 YYEEEE. The CDR3 DNA follows: TGTGCCAGCAGCTTGCCTGGCAGAACTCAAGAGACCCAGTACTTC. Translation: CASSLPGRTQETQYF.

This clone was picked up a small number of times. The chain employs TRBV10-2 and TRBJ1-6; D gene ambiguous. Germline V gene sequence: CDR1 WSHSY, CDR2 SAAADI. The V end was cut by 7 bases, the J end by 7 bases, with 11 bases between. The CDR3 has 13 amino acids. This CDR3 is CASTGRINSPLHF. In DNA, the CDR3 is TGCGCCAGCACAGGACGGATAAATTCACCCCTCCACTTT.

This clone was seen just once. The chain has TRBV7-2 and TRBJ2-7, with 10 bases lining up with TRBD2. V was clipped by 2 bases and J by 4 bases; unmatched bases: 5. CDR1 and CDR2 (germline): SGHTA, FQGNSA. This CDR3 spans 15 amino acids. The CDR3: CASSLRTSGWYEQYF. CDR3 DNA: TGTGCCAGCAGCTTAAGGACTAGCGGTTGGTACGAGCAGTACTTC.

The chain employs TRBV9 and TRBJ1-2, with D unclear. The CDR3 is 14 amino acids. Trimming removed 0 bases from V and 4 bases from J, with 10 bases in between. Germline V gene data show CDR1 as SGDLS and CDR2 as YYNGEE. As DNA, the CDR3 is TGTGCCAGCAGCGTAGGGGCAGGCGGCTATGGCTACACCTTC. Protein sequence: CASSVGAGGYGYTF.

This chain uses TRBV7-9 with TRBJ2-1; 9 nucleotides align to TRBD1. Germline CDR1 SEHNR, CDR2 FQNEAQ (reference sequence). V shed 4 bases and J 0 bases; nucleotides not matched to a gene: 1. The CDR3 totals 15 residues. This chain's CDR3 is CASSSTGGSYNEQFF. The CDR3 DNA sequence: TGTGCCAGCAGCTCGACAGGGGGCTCCTACAATGAGCAGTTCTTC.

The chain recombines TRBV4-2 with TRBJ2-2; 10 nucleotides match TRBD2. Germline trimming cut 5 bases from V and 3 bases from J; bases unmatched to any gene: 6. Germline V gives CDR1 LGHNA, CDR2 YNFKEQ. This CDR3 has 16 residues. CDR3 DNA sequence: TGTGCCAGCAGCACAGCGGGGGGGGTTTACACCGGGGAGCTGTTTTTT. Translating gives CASSTAGGVYTGELFF.

Only one count was recorded for this clone. This sequence joins TRBV4-3 and TRBJ1-2; a weak D match, TRBD1 (6 bases). CDR3 length: 13 residues. CDR1 and CDR2 (germline): LGHNA, YSLEER. Trimming removed 2 bases at V and 6 bases at J, with 10 bases between. The CDR3 region has the DNA TGCGCCAGCAGCCAAACGTCAGGGGATGGCTACACCTTC. It is translated as CASSQTSGDGYTF.

This chain joins TRBV2 and TRBJ1-5; tentative D call: TRBD1 (5 bases). Germline lookup yields CDR1 SNHLY and CDR2 FYNNEI. Trimming cost V 5 bases and J 10 bases, with 12 bases left between them. This CDR3 region has 12 residues. CDR3 sequence: CASSTPGTPQHF. Written as DNA, the CDR3 is TGTGCCAGCAGTACTCCCGGGACTCCCCAGCATTTT.

The rearrangement joins TRBV11-2 to TRBJ1-5, with 8 bases aligning to TRBD1. This CDR3 spans 15 amino acids. With V trimmed by 1 base and J by 6 bases, 5 bases remained unmatched. Looked up from germline, CDR1 is SGHAT and CDR2 is FQNNGV. The CDR3, as DNA: TGTGCCAGCAGCTTAGGGGCAGGGGGCACTCAGCCCCAGCATTTT. This sequence encodes CASSLGAGGTQPQHF.